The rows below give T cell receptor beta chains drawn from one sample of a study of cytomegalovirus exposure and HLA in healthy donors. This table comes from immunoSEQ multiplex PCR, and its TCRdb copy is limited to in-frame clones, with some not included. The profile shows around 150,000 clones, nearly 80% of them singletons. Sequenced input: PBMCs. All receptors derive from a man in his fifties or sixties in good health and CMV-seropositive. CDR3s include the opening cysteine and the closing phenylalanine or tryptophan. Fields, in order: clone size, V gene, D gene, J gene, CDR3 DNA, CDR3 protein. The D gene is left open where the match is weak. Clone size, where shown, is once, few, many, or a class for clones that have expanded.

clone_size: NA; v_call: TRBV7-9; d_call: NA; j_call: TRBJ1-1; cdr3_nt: TGTGCCAGCAGCCCCGGGACAGAAGCTTTCTTT; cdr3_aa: CASSPGTEAFF
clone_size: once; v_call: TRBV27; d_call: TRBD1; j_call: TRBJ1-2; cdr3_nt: TGTGCCAGCAGTGTACAGGGGCGCTATGGCTACACCTTC; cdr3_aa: CASSVQGRYGYTF
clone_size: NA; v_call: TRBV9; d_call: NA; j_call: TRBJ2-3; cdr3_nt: TGTGCCAGTAGTTTGAGTGAGGGTCTTTCGGATACGCAGTATTTT; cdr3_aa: CASSLSEGLSDTQYF
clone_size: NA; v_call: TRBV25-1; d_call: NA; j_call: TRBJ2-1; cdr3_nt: TGTGCCACCGAAGCCGTGACAGGTCTTTCCCCTAATGAGCAGTTCTTC; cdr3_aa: CATEAVTGLSPNEQFF
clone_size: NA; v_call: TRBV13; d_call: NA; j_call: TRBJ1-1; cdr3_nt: TGTGCCAGCAGCTTAGTCGGGGAAGCTTTCTTT; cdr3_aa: CASSLVGEAFF
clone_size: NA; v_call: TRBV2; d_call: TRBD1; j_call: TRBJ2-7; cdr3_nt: TGTGCCAGCAGCCTCGGACAGGGAGGTATCTACGAGCAGTACTTC; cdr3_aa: CASSLGQGGIYEQYF
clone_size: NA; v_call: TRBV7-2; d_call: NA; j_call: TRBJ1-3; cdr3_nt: TGTGCCAGCAGCTTAGGGATCAGGGGCGTGGGGAACACCATATATTTT; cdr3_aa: CASSLGIRGVGNTIYF
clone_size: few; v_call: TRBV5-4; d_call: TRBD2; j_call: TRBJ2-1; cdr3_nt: TGTGCCAGCAGCCTTATAACTACTAGCGAAGAGCAGTTCTTC; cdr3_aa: CASSLITTSEEQFF
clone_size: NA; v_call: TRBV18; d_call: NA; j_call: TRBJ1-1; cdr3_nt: TGTGCCAGCTCACCCACACTAAGTATGAACACTGAAGCTTTCTTT; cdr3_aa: CASSPTLSMNTEAFF
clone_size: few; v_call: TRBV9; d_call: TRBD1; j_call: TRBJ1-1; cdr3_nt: TGTGCCAGCAGCGTAGCCGACAGGGGGAACACTGAAGCTTTCTTT; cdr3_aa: CASSVADRGNTEAFF
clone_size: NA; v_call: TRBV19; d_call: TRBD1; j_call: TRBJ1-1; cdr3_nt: TGTGCCACCCAGGGGGCGATGAACACTGAAGCTTTCTTT; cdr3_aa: CATQGAMNTEAFF